A selection of T cell receptor beta chains follows, all from one sample in a study of beta chain features in type 1 diabetes. Profiled with immunoSEQ multiplex PCR; TCRdb holds only in-frame clones, not every one. This sample has hundreds of thousands of clones, with around 15% found just once. The specimen was naive CD4+ T cells from blood. The origin of the receptors is a man aged 18 to 29 with type 1 diabetes. The CDR3 runs from the conserved cysteine through the conserved F or W. A D gene is named only where the DNA matches it firmly. Expanded clones are given a class, and other clones once, few, many or no size at all.

few	TRBV7-2	TRBJ2-1	.	15	CASSLTGSSYNEQFF	TGTGCCAGCAGCTTAACAGGGAGCTCCTACAATGAGCAGTTCTTC
few	TRBV15	TRBJ1-4	.	15	CATSRDPGTNEKLFF	TGTGCCACCAGCAGAGATCCCGGAACTAATGAAAAACTGTTTTTT
few	TRBV30	TRBJ2-7	.	11	CAWGLLDEQYF	TGTGCCTGGGGGTTGCTCGACGAGCAGTACTTC
.	TRBV2	TRBJ1-5	.	13	CASSPGYNQPQHF	TGTGCCAGCAGTCCAGGGTACAATCAGCCCCAGCATTTT
.	TRBV7-3	TRBJ2-2	.	17	CASSLYPAGVNTGELFF	TGTGCCAGCAGCTTATATCCCGCAGGGGTGAACACCGGGGAGCTGTTTTTT
.	TRBV5-4	TRBJ2-2	.	13	CASSLAATGELFF	TGTGCCAGCAGCTTGGCCGCCACCGGGGAGCTGTTTTTT
.	TRBV4-1	TRBJ2-5	.	16	CASSQDGSGSEETQYF	TGCGCCAGCAGCCAAGACGGTTCAGGGTCGGAAGAGACCCAGTACTTC
few	TRBV30	TRBJ1-4	.	12	CAWSRVSEKLFF	TGTGCCTGGAGTCGAGTTTCCGAAAAACTGTTTTTT
.	TRBV30	TRBJ2-7	.	13	CAWSGLGGLEQYF	TGTGCCTGGAGTGGGCTGGGGGGGCTCGAGCAGTACTTC
few	TRBV7-2	TRBJ2-1	.	14	CASSLMSTYNEQFF	TGTGCCAGCAGCTTAATGTCTACTTACAATGAGCAGTTCTTC
.	TRBV30	TRBJ1-1	.	10	CAWWGGRTFF	TGTGCCTGGTGGGGAGGGAGGACTTTCTTT
.	TRBV6-1	TRBJ2-3	TRBD1	15	CASIRDRGHGDTQYF	TGTGCCAGCATTAGGGACAGGGGGCATGGAGATACGCAGTATTTT
.	TRBV5-6	TRBJ1-5	.	16	CASSLAGRGHNQPQHF	TGTGCCAGCAGCTTGGCGGGGAGGGGACATAATCAGCCCCAGCATTTT
few	TRBV30	TRBJ1-6	.	13	CAWDQQVGSPLHF	TGTGCCTGGGATCAGCAAGTTGGTTCACCCCTCCACTTT
few	TRBV4-1	TRBJ1-5	.	12	CARRAFGQPQHF	TGCGCCAGGAGAGCGTTCGGACAGCCCCAGCATTTT
few	TRBV29-1	TRBJ1-1	.	14	CSVQTGTLNTEAFF	TGCAGCGTACAAACCGGGACGTTGAACACTGAAGCTTTCTTT
.	TRBV29-1	TRBJ2-3	.	13	CSVLEDSWDTQYF	TGCAGCGTTCTAGAGGACTCGTGGGATACGCAGTATTTT
few	TRBV4-1	TRBJ2-1	TRBD2	17	CASSPVWGTSSYNEQFF	TGCGCCAGCAGCCCGGTATGGGGGACTAGTAGCTACAATGAGCAGTTCTTC
.	TRBV9	TRBJ1-2	.	13	CASSPMGAFGYTF	TGTGCCAGCAGCCCCATGGGGGCGTTCGGCTACACCTTC
.	TRBV29-1	TRBJ1-2	TRBD1	13	CSVRHGTAYGYTF	TGCAGCGTTAGGCACGGGACAGCGTATGGCTACACCTTC
.	TRBV6-5	TRBJ2-1	.	13	CASSSPIGDEQFF	TGTGCCAGCAGTTCCCCGATTGGTGATGAGCAGTTCTTC
.	TRBV9	TRBJ2-5	.	14	CASSVAWGVETQYF	TGTGCCAGCAGCGTAGCGTGGGGGGTAGAGACCCAGTACTTC
.	TRBV28	TRBJ2-7	.	12	CASSGHPYEQYF	TGTGCCAGCAGCGGACACCCCTACGAGCAGTACTTC
few	TRBV11-2	TRBJ2-6	TRBD2	17	CASSPGLTNSGANVLTF	TGTGCCAGCAGCCCGGGACTAACTAACTCTGGGGCCAACGTCCTGACTTTC
.	TRBV27	TRBJ1-2	TRBD1	16	CASSPSPGQGNYGYTF	TGTGCCAGCAGTCCCTCCCCAGGACAGGGGAACTATGGCTACACCTTC
.	TRBV5-6	TRBJ2-7	TRBD1	14	CASTWTGDSYEQYF	TGTGCCAGCACCTGGACAGGCGACTCCTACGAGCAGTACTTC
.	TRBV18	TRBJ2-4	TRBD1	15	CASSPLTGAGNIQYF	TGTGCCAGCTCACCTTTGACAGGGGCGGGAAACATTCAGTACTTC
few	TRBV9	TRBJ1-5	TRBD1	15	CASSSTGNGNQPQHF	TGTGCCAGCAGCTCGACAGGGAATGGCAATCAGCCCCAGCATTTT
few	TRBV7-2	TRBJ2-1	.	14	CATVWGGRSNEQFF	TGTGCCACCGTCTGGGGCGGGCGGTCTAATGAGCAGTTCTTC
few	TRBV4-1	TRBJ2-1	.	13	CASSQRGTAEQFF	TGCGCCAGCAGCCAACGCGGGACGGCAGAGCAGTTCTTC
few	TRBV30	TRBJ2-1	TRBD2	16	CAWSALAVSSYNEQFF	TGTGCCTGGAGTGCACTAGCGGTGAGCTCCTACAATGAGCAGTTCTTC
few	TRBV4-1	TRBJ2-7	TRBD1	15	CASSQAGQGTREQYF	TGCGCCAGCAGCCAAGCGGGACAGGGTACGAGGGAGCAGTACTTC
few	TRBV11-2	TRBJ2-1	.	12	CASSLDGNEQFF	TGTGCCAGCAGCTTAGATGGCAATGAGCAGTTCTTC
.	TRBV12-2	TRBJ1-1	.	13	CASRLIGPTRSGF	TGTGCAAGTCGCTTAATCGGACCAACGAGATCGGGCTTT
.	TRBV30	TRBJ2-7	.	15	CAWSGLRDSVYEQYF	TGTGCCTGGAGTGGCCTGCGGGACTCCGTTTACGAGCAGTACTTC
few	TRBV4-1	TRBJ1-1	.	16	CASSQGIRDPRFGAFF	TGCGCCAGCAGCCAAGGCATCCGGGACCCCCGGTTCGGAGCTTTCTTT
.	TRBV18	TRBJ1-6	.	13	CASSREEDSPLHF	TGTGCCAGCTCTCGTGAAGAGGATTCACCCCTCCACTTT
.	TRBV7-9	TRBJ2-5	TRBD2	18	CASSLGGVAGGRQETQYF	TGTGCCAGCAGCTTAGGAGGAGTAGCGGGGGGCCGACAAGAGACCCAGTACTTC
few	TRBV30	TRBJ1-3	.	17	CAWSVLISRGAGNTIYF	TGTGCCTGGAGTGTACTTATCAGCAGGGGCGCTGGAAACACCATATATTTT
.	TRBV6-5	TRBJ2-5	TRBD1	15	CASSSSTGAGETQYF	TGTGCCAGCAGTTCCTCAACAGGGGCAGGGGAGACCCAGTACTTC
few	TRBV18	TRBJ2-1	TRBD2	15	CASSPALAGDNEQFF	TGTGCCAGCTCACCAGCACTAGCGGGGGACAATGAGCAGTTCTTC
few	TRBV7-9	TRBJ2-7	.	14	CASTPSPVGYEQYF	TGTGCCAGCACCCCCTCCCCGGTCGGGTACGAGCAGTACTTC
.	TRBV5-4	TRBJ2-2	.	14	CASSPGGNTGELFF	TGTGCCAGCAGCCCCGGGGGAAACACCGGGGAGCTGTTTTTT